This T cell receptor beta chain was captured by sequencing in a study of blood T cell repertoires in COVID-19. Study-level background: The United States, Italy and Spain provided the acute and convalescent COVID-19 samples. PBMCs, B-cell-depleted T cells, or T cells were the source of the cDNA or gDNA that made up the material.

In its sample, this clone was seen once. Germline-derived CDR1 and CDR2 are MDHEN and SYDVKM. The CDR3 runs 13 residues. V lost 5 bases to trimming and J lost 6 bases, with 13 bases between them. How the authors handled the data: From reference gene primer amplification, estimates of nucleated cell counts were derived. This table comes from immunoSEQ multiplex PCR, and its TCRdb copy is limited to in-frame clones, with some not included. V and J calls and clone size come straight from that table; D and trimming were deduced from the DNA. This table holds roughly 200,000 clones, about 76% found once. The sample consisted of peripheral blood. The sequence came from a woman between 45 and 60 years old with active or convalescent COVID-19. The chain is built from TRBV28 and TRBJ1-2; no firm D call. The DNA for the CDR3 is TGTGCCAGCAGTGTGAGGGTGGATAATGGCTACACCTTC. As protein: CASSVRVDNGYTF.